This T cell receptor beta chain was retrieved from a study of cytomegalovirus exposure and HLA in healthy donors. Regarding the study as a whole: Data from an earlier analysis indicated that most TCR beta V segments were productive either about 87% or about 30% of the time. TCR beta chains numbering some 160 were designated cytomegalovirus-associated.

V dropped 6 bases and J dropped 2; count of bases not matched to a gene: 8. The CDR3 covers 15 residues. Germline V lookup: CDR1 SGHVS, CDR2 FQNEAQ. It was with 60 Vbeta and 13 Jbeta primers that the PCR ran. Profiled with immunoSEQ multiplex PCR; TCRdb holds only in-frame clones, not every one. The data hold more than 150,000 clones, with 83% observed a single time. As concerns this clone: What it binds is unknown.

Sample: PBMCs. The source is a man aged 50-59 years in good health and CMV-seronegative. The chain combines TRBV7-8 with TRBJ2-7, with 9 bases identical to TRBD1. This chain's CDR3 is CASRLTGGSTYEQYF. The DNA of the CDR3 is TGTGCCAGCAGATTAACAGGGGGCAGCACCTACGAGCAGTACTTC.